The entry that follows covers one T cell receptor (beta chain) sequence. This entry is derived from a study of blood T cell repertoires in COVID-19. As originally analysed: From reference gene primer amplification, estimates of nucleated cell counts were derived. The table came from immunoSEQ multiplex PCR; TCRdb's copy has only in-frame clones and leaves some out. V and J calls and clone size come straight from that table; D and trimming were deduced from the DNA. The sample contains 45,000 to 60,000 clones, around 90% of which appear only once. CDR3 length: 16 amino acids. Looked up from germline, CDR1 is SGHDT and CDR2 is YYEEEE. Trimming stripped 0 bases from V and 4 bases from J, with 14 bases between.

The sequenced sample consisted of peripheral blood. The chain joins TRBV5-6 to TRBJ1-5; weak D call: TRBD1 (6 bases). The sequence was obtained from a man between 65 and 79 years old with active COVID-19. CDR3 coding DNA: TGTGCCAGCAGCTTGGCCGGGGGGGGCGGTAATCAGCCCCAGCATTTT. Protein sequence: CASSLAGGGGNQPQHF.